This T cell receptor (beta chain) is drawn from a study of circulating CD8 cells and anti-PD-1 response in melanoma. From live CD3+CD8+TCRalphabeta+ cells, four PD-1 and/or TIGIT subsets were sorted. The QIAseq Immune Repertoire TCR panel built the libraries from roughly 15 ng of total RNA. In TCRdb, the reads were re-called with MiXCR into one record per CDR3 protein. This sample has a few hundred distinct CDR3 sequences, with approximately 2.8% found just once. V dropped 6 bases and J dropped 0; count of bases not matched to a gene: 7. Per germline, CDR1 SQVTM and CDR2 ANQGSEA. The CDR3 is made up of 14 amino acids. By frequency in the sample, this clonotype is large.

This receptor was taken from a human donor with melanoma. The V call is TRBV29-1, the J call TRBJ2-7; 8 bases agree with TRBD1. Sequenced here: CD8+ T cells from PBMCs, sampled at baseline or after one month of anti-PD-1 therapy (not recorded which). The CDR3 DNA is TGCAGCGTAAGAACAGGGGGAGGCTCCTACGAGCAGTACTTC. Translated: CSVRTGGGSYEQYF.